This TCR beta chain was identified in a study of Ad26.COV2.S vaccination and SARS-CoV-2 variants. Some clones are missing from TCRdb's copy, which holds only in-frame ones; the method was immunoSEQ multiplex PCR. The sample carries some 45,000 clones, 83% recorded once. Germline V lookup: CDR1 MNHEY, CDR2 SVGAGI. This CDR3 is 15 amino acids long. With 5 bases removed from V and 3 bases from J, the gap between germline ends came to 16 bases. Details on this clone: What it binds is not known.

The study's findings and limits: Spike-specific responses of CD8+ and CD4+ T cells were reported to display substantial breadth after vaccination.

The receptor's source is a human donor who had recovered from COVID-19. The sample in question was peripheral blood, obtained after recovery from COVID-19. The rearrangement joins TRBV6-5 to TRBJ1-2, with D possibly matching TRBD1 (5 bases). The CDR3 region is CASSLRTRGDYGYTF. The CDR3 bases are TGTGCCAGCAGTCTCCGGACTCGGGGGGACTATGGCTACACCTTC.